This T cell receptor beta chain was sequenced for a study of CD8+ T cells in alopecia areata. About the research overall: It was oral tofacitinib, at 5 to 10 mg twice daily, that treated patients received. Patients remained on tofacitinib for 6 to 18 months and then went 6 months without it.

Once RNA had been extracted, it was reverse transcribed into cDNA to act as the sequencing template. Clones were read by immunoSEQ multiplex PCR, and TCRdb kept only the in-frame ones, dropping some. The table has 220,000 or so clones, 57% seen once; the top ten hold more than 0.4%. From alopecia areata patients, lesional scalp punch biopsies and peripheral blood were collected. This clone has more than one count but fewer than ten. Germline V gene lookup returns CDR1 SGHTA and CDR2 FQGNSA. This CDR3 contains 14 residues. The V and J ends lost 7 bases and 3 bases respectively, with 16 bases between them.

This sequence joins TRBV7-2 and TRBJ2-7; D may be TRBD1 (6 bases). Sample: CD4+ T cells sorted from blood, taken at week 0. This TCR derives from a human donor with alopecia areata. The CDR3 reads CASTWDTQIYEQYF. The CDR3, as DNA: TGTGCCAGCACCTGGGACACTCAAATCTACGAGCAGTACTTC. Full variable domain (outside the CDR3, taken from reference TRBV7-2 and TRBJ2-7): GAGVSQSPSNKVTEKGKDVELRCDPISGHTALYWYRQSLGQGLEFLIYFQGNSAPDKSGLPSDRFSAERTGGSVSTLTIQRTQQEDSAVYLCASTWDTQIYEQYFGPGTRLTVT.